This is a list of T cell receptor beta chains from one sample in a study of T cell changes during pregnancy in multiple sclerosis. Repertoires were generated with immunoSEQ multiplex PCR, while TCRdb's copy carries only in-frame clones and drops some. This sample has roughly 23,000 clones, with about 89% found just once. The specimen was CD8+ T cells from peripheral blood mononuclear cells, collected in the first trimester of pregnancy. These receptors were obtained from a female donor with multiple sclerosis, enrolled in a pregnancy study. CDR3s include the opening cysteine and the closing phenylalanine or tryptophan. The D gene is left open where the match is weak. A row's size may be missing; if present it is once, few, many or a size class.

clone_size	j_call	d_call	v_call	cdr3_aa	cdr3_nt
once	TRBJ1-5	.	TRBV2	CASSEAASNQPQHF	TGTGCCAGCAGTGAGGCCGCCAGCAATCAGCCCCAGCATTTT
.	TRBJ2-1	TRBD2	TRBV6-4	CASSDSGGGYNEQFF	TGTGCCAGCAGTGACTCCGGGGGAGGGTACAATGAGCAGTTCTTC
.	TRBJ2-7	.	TRBV7-2	CASTPRGAGRAYEQYF	TGTGCCAGCACTCCTCGCGGGGCAGGGAGAGCCTACGAGCAGTACTTC
.	TRBJ2-1	.	TRBV5-6	CASSLAGIYEQFF	TGTGCCAGCAGCTTGGCCGGGATCTATGAGCAGTTCTTC
few	TRBJ2-7	.	TRBV28	CASSPRTGSYEQYF	TGTGCCAGCAGCCCCAGAACAGGGTCCTACGAGCAGTACTTC
.	TRBJ2-1	.	TRBV19	CASSIVTGDEQFF	TGTGCCAGTAGTATAGTAACGGGGGATGAGCAGTTCTTC
.	TRBJ2-5	TRBD2	TRBV9	CASSTSGSPQETQYF	TGTGCCAGCAGCACTAGCGGGAGTCCACAAGAGACCCAGTACTTC
.	TRBJ2-7	TRBD1	TRBV5-6	CASSLVAGGHEQYF	TGTGCCAGCAGCTTGGTTGCAGGGGGTCACGAGCAGTACTTC
few	TRBJ1-1	TRBD1	TRBV7-9	CASSLGQEAFF	TGTGCCAGCAGCTTGGGACAGGAAGCTTTCTTT
.	TRBJ2-7	.	TRBV16	CASSHGVGYEQYF	TGTGCCAGCAGCCACGGGGTAGGCTACGAGCAGTACTTC
.	TRBJ2-3	.	TRBV6-6	CASSYSWGADTQYF	TGTGCCAGCAGTTACTCGTGGGGCGCAGATACGCAGTATTTT
.	TRBJ2-1	.	TRBV19	CASSIDSNSRYNEQFF	TGTGCCAGTAGTATAGACTCAAACTCCCGATACAATGAGCAGTTCTTC
.	TRBJ2-7	TRBD2	TRBV2	CASRNGTSRNYEQYF	TGTGCCAGCAGGAATGGGACTAGCAGAAATTACGAGCAGTACTTC
.	TRBJ2-2	.	TRBV4-1	CASSQGGDIQEEPGELFF	TGCGCCAGCAGCCAAGGGGGAGACATTCAGGAGGAACCCGGGGAGCTGTTTTTT
.	TRBJ2-7	.	TRBV4-3	CASSQELAESYEQYF	TGCGCCAGCAGCCAAGAACTAGCAGAGTCCTACGAGCAGTACTTC
.	TRBJ2-2	TRBD2	TRBV6-4	CASRGTSGTENTGELFF	TGTGCCAGCAGAGGGACTAGCGGAACCGAGAACACCGGGGAGCTGTTTTTT
once	TRBJ2-5	.	TRBV12-5	CASGLGGVGETQYF	TGTGCTAGTGGTTTGGGGGGGGTGGGGGAGACCCAGTACTTC
.	TRBJ1-4	.	TRBV4-3	CASSQSRGEKLFF	TGCGCCAGCAGCCAAAGCAGGGGAGAAAAACTGTTTTTT
.	TRBJ2-1	TRBD1	TRBV19	CASSKTGGSSSYNEQFF	TGTGCCAGTAGTAAAACAGGGGGCTCAAGCTCCTACAATGAGCAGTTCTTC
few	TRBJ1-5	.	TRBV11-1	CASSSQTVNQPQHF	TGTGCCAGCAGCTCCCAGACAGTAAATCAGCCCCAGCATTTT
few	TRBJ2-1	.	TRBV19	CASSPDPDGSYNEQFF	TGTGCCAGTAGTCCCGACCCCGACGGGTCCTACAATGAGCAGTTCTTC
.	TRBJ2-3	TRBD1	TRBV27	CASSFHDRGTQYF	TGTGCCAGCAGTTTCCACGACAGGGGCACGCAGTATTTT
.	TRBJ2-7	TRBD2	TRBV5-4	CASSGRGAGSEQYF	TGTGCCAGCAGCGGGAGGGGAGCGGGGAGCGAGCAGTACTTC
.	TRBJ1-1	TRBD1	TRBV27	CASSLFGTEKYTEAFF	TGTGCCAGCAGTTTATTTGGGACAGAAAAATACACTGAAGCTTTCTTT
.	TRBJ2-1	TRBD1	TRBV7-9	CASEGADSYNEQFF	TGTGCCAGTGAGGGGGCGGATTCCTACAATGAGCAGTTCTTC
.	TRBJ2-3	TRBD2	TRBV4-3	CASSQVRGTSTDTQYF	TGCGCCAGCAGCCAAGTGCGGGGGACTAGCACAGATACGCAGTATTTT
.	TRBJ2-1	TRBD2	TRBV4-3	CASSPGLAAYNEQFF	TGCGCCAGCAGCCCAGGACTAGCGGCCTACAATGAGCAGTTCTTC
.	TRBJ2-3	.	TRBV19	CASSITRDSTDTQYF	TGTGCCAGTAGTATTACGAGGGATAGCACAGATACGCAGTATTTT
.	TRBJ2-7	.	TRBV9	CASSVEGADIYEQYF	TGTGCCAGCAGCGTAGAAGGGGCGGACATCTACGAGCAGTACTTC
.	TRBJ2-7	.	TRBV10-3	CAISERTARYEQYF	TGTGCCATCAGTGAAAGGACAGCCCGCTACGAGCAGTACTTC
.	TRBJ2-5	.	TRBV5-6	CASSVAGWGETQYF	TGTGCCAGCAGCGTTGCGGGGTGGGGAGAGACCCAGTACTTC
.	TRBJ1-3	.	TRBV4-3	CASSQVEGLSGNTIYF	TGCGCCAGCAGCCAAGTGGAGGGGCTCTCCGGAAACACCATATATTTT
once	TRBJ1-2	.	TRBV5-4	CASGFEGGGGYTF	TGTGCCAGCGGGTTCGAAGGAGGTGGGGGCTACACCTTC
.	TRBJ2-3	TRBD2	TRBV7-9	CASSAPVTSGGGTQYF	TGTGCCAGCAGTGCCCCGGTGACTAGCGGTGGGGGCACGCAGTATTTT
.	TRBJ2-7	TRBD1	TRBV10-3	CAIMQGQGISYEQYF	TGTGCCATCATGCAAGGACAGGGGATTTCCTACGAGCAGTACTTC
once	TRBJ2-7	.	TRBV2	CASMLGGEQYF	TGTGCCAGCATGTTAGGGGGCGAGCAGTACTTC
once	TRBJ2-1	.	TRBV18	CASSPDATIGNEQFF	TGTGCCAGCTCACCCGACGCAACTATAGGCAATGAGCAGTTCTTC
.	TRBJ1-2	.	TRBV7-3	CASSLSVGQILYGYTF	TGTGCCAGCAGCTTATCCGTCGGACAGATTCTCTATGGCTACACCTTC
.	TRBJ1-4	.	TRBV13	CASSLERGLNEKLFF	TGTGCCAGCAGCTTAGAAAGGGGGTTAAATGAAAAACTGTTTTTT
.	TRBJ2-3	TRBD2	TRBV5-6	CASSTDLGRETLYF	TGTGCCAGCAGCACCGACCTAGGGCGGGAGACGCTATATTTT
.	TRBJ1-6	TRBD1	TRBV5-4	CASTAWGQAFDSPLHF	TGTGCCAGCACCGCTTGGGGACAGGCGTTTGATTCACCCCTCCACTTT
.	TRBJ1-1	TRBD1	TRBV29-1	CSVCAGGVDTEAFF	TGCAGCGTTTGCGCAGGGGGTGTGGACACTGAAGCTTTCTTT
.	TRBJ1-2	.	TRBV7-2	CASSSSAEDYGYTF	TGTGCCAGCAGCTCATCGGCTGAGGACTATGGCTACACCTTC
.	TRBJ2-3	.	TRBV27	CASSSGDGTDTQYF	TGTGCCAGCAGTTCGGGAGACGGGACAGATACGCAGTATTTT
.	TRBJ2-1	.	TRBV7-2	CASSDGWSDEQFF	TGTGCCAGCAGCGACGGGTGGTCGGATGAGCAGTTCTTC
.	TRBJ1-2	TRBD1	TRBV27	CASSTAGTGVFDGYTF	TGTGCCAGCAGTACCGCGGGGACAGGGGTCTTCGATGGCTACACCTTC
.	TRBJ1-2	.	TRBV5-4	CASSVPDSVKVYGYTF	TGTGCCAGCAGCGTACCGGACAGCGTAAAAGTCTATGGCTACACCTTC
once	TRBJ1-5	.	TRBV27	CASSLLSGVGTNQPQHF	TGTGCCAGCAGTTTATTGTCGGGAGTGGGGACCAATCAGCCCCAGCATTTT
.	TRBJ1-3	TRBD1	TRBV6-4	CASSRTGSGNTIYF	TGTGCCAGCAGCCGGACAGGCTCTGGAAACACCATATATTTT
.	TRBJ1-5	.	TRBV21-1	CASRSPGQGNQPQHF	TGTGCCAGCAGATCCCCAGGACAGGGTAATCAGCCCCAGCATTTT
.	TRBJ2-1	.	TRBV7-6	CASSRTSGNEQFF	TGTGCCAGCAGCCGAACGAGCGGCAATGAGCAGTTCTTC
.	TRBJ2-1	TRBD2	TRBV7-9	CASSSRLAGGPYNEQFF	TGTGCCAGCAGCTCACGACTAGCGGGAGGGCCTTACAATGAGCAGTTCTTC
once	TRBJ2-7	.	TRBV11-2	CASSLDFGGTVSSYEQYF	TGTGCCAGCAGCTTAGATTTTGGAGGGACAGTGAGCTCCTACGAGCAGTACTTC
.	TRBJ2-3	TRBD2	TRBV14	CASSQKVPGLAGDTQYF	TGTGCCAGCAGCCAAAAAGTGCCGGGACTAGCGGGGGATACGCAGTATTTT
.	TRBJ2-1	TRBD2	TRBV29-1	CSVEDGEREIVDEQFF	TGCAGCGTTGAAGATGGGGAGCGGGAGATCGTCGATGAGCAGTTCTTC
.	TRBJ2-7	TRBD2	TRBV6-5	CASSYSSGRALEQYF	TGTGCCAGCAGTTACTCTAGCGGGAGGGCCCTCGAGCAGTACTTC
.	TRBJ2-3	TRBD2	TRBV28	CASRPGTSISDTQYF	TGTGCCAGCAGGCCCGGGACTAGTATTTCAGATACGCAGTATTTT